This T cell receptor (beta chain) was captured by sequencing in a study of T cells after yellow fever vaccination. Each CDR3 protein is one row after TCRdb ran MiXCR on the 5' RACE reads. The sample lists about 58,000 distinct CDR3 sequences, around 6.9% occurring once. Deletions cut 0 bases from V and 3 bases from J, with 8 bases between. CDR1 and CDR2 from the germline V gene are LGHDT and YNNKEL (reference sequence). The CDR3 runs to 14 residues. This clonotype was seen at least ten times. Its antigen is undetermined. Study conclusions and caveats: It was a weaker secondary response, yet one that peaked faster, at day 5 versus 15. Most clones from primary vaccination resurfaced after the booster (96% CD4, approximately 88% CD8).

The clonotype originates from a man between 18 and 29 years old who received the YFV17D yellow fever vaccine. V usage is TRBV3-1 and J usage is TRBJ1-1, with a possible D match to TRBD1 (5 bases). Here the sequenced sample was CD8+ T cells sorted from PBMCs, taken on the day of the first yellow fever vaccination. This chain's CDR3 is CASSQEGVYTEAFF. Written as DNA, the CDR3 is TGTGCCAGCAGCCAAGAAGGGGTTTACACTGAAGCTTTCTTT.